The T cell receptor beta chain described here comes from a study of CD8+ T cells in alopecia areata. Study-level results: With patients, TCR sharing proved less clear than in mice, a difference possibly related to HLA.

CDR3 length: 16 amino acids. In germline, CDR1 is SQVTM, CDR2 ANQGSEA. V lost 5 bases to trimming and J lost 0 bases, with 18 bases between them. RNA extraction and reverse transcription yielded cDNA as sequencing template. Assay used: immunoSEQ multiplex PCR; TCRdb lists only in-frame clones, some missing. The sample has around 98,000 clones; roughly 47% are singletons. With regard to this clone: Its antigen is not known.

The sequence came from a human donor with alopecia areata. Sequences were obtained from CD4+ T cells sorted from blood. The chain recombines TRBV29-1 with TRBJ2-3, with D possibly matching TRBD2 (6 bases). The CDR3 sequence: CSVRKPLATSTDTQYF. The DNA of the CDR3 is TGCAGCGTTAGGAAGCCTCTAGCGACTAGCACAGATACGCAGTATTTT.